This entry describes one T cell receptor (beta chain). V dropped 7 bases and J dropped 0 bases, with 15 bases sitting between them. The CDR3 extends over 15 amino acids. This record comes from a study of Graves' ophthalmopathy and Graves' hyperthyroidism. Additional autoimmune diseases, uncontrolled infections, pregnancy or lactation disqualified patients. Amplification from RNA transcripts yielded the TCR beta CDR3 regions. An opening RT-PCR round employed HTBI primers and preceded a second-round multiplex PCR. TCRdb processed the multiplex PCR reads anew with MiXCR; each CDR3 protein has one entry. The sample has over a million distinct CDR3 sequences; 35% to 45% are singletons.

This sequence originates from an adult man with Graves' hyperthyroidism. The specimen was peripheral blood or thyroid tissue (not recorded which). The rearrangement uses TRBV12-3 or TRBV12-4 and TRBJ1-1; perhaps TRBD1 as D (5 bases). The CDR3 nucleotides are TGTGCCAGCACCGACTTCGGGGGGGTGAACACTGAAGCTTTCTTT. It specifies CASTDFGGVNTEAFF.